This entry lists 29 T cell receptor beta chains sequenced from one sample in a study of cytomegalovirus exposure and HLA in healthy donors. In the PCR, 60 Vbeta and 13 Jbeta primers were used. Libraries were prepared by immunoSEQ multiplex PCR; TCRdb keeps only in-frame clonotypes and omits some of them. Of some 120,000 clones listed, approximately 73% are singletons. The material sequenced was PBMCs. These receptors were taken from a man aged 60 to 69 in good health and CMV-seropositive.

The chain employs TRBV4-1 and TRBJ2-7; D remains ambiguous. CDR1 and CDR2 (germline): MGHRA, YSYEKL. V was trimmed by 3 bases and J by 0 bases, leaving 12 bases between them. CDR3 length equals 15 residues. DNA for the CDR3: TGCGCCAGCAGCCAGGCCTATCGGAGCTCCTACGAGCAGTACTTC. Translation: CASSQAYRSSYEQYF.

V gene TRBV7-2 combines with J gene TRBJ2-2; perhaps TRBD2 as D (7 bases). V dropped 4 bases and J dropped 6 bases, with 18 bases sitting between them. Germline CDR1 and CDR2: SGHTA and FQGNSA. The CDR3 covers 16 residues. The CDR3 reads CASSWSGGAGSGELFF. In DNA, the CDR3 is TGTGCCAGCAGCTGGAGTGGGGGGGCCGGTTCCGGGGAGCTGTTTTTT.

This clone appeared a single time. This sequence joins TRBV7-2 and TRBJ2-2, with D unclear. With 2 bases removed from V and 6 bases from J, the gap between germline ends came to 10 bases. Germline V CDR1 and CDR2: SGHTA, FQGNSA. This CDR3 comprises 14 residues. This CDR3 is CASSLTFDAGELFF. CDR3 sequence (DNA): TGTGCCAGCAGCTTAACTTTCGATGCCGGGGAGCTGTTTTTT.

The rearrangement joins TRBV9 to TRBJ1-4; D possibly corresponds to TRBD1 (6 bases). Trimming removed 4 bases from V and 4 bases from J, with 14 bases in between. Germline CDR1 and CDR2: SGDLS and YYNGEE. The CDR3 has 15 amino acids. The CDR3 DNA follows: TGTGCCAGCAGCCCACGGACAGATCTTAATGAAAAACTGTTTTTT. It yields the protein CASSPRTDLNEKLFF.

The J gene is TRBJ1-2, the V gene TRBV4-1; a weak D match, TRBD1 (6 bases). Germline CDR1 is MGHRA and CDR2 is YSYEKL. V was pared by 5 bases and J by 8 bases, with 15 bases between. The CDR3 consists of 13 residues. CDR3 sequence reads: CASSDRTVNGYTF. CDR3 DNA: TGCGCCAGCAGCGATCGGACAGTTAACGGCTACACCTTC.

This clone was seen a single time. J is TRBJ1-1 and V is TRBV5-5; D not certain. The CDR3 has 16 residues. Trimming stripped 2 bases from V and 0 bases from J, with 14 bases between. Germline V gives CDR1 SGHKS, CDR2 YYEKEE (reference sequence). The CDR3 DNA follows: TGTGCCAGCAGCTTTCGGGGAGTTTCCATGAACACTGAAGCTTTCTTT. The encoded protein is CASSFRGVSMNTEAFF.

This clone was recorded a few times. V and J are TRBV9 and TRBJ2-7; D is perhaps TRBD1 (6 bases). With 7 bases removed from V and 6 bases from J, the gap between germline ends came to 17 bases. The CDR3 runs to 13 residues. Germline CDR1 SGDLS, CDR2 YYNGEE. CDR3 nucleotide sequence: TGTGCCAGCTCCGACCGGGGACAAGGCGAGCAGTACTTC. Its translation: CASSDRGQGEQYF.

This rearrangement joins TRBV4-2 to TRBJ2-5; TRBD2 aligns across 9 bases. Per the germline V gene, CDR1 is LGHNA and CDR2 is YNFKEQ. CDR3 length equals 16 residues. J was trimmed by 2 bases and V by 4 bases; bases with no gene match: 8. The CDR3 nucleotides read TGTGCCAGCAGCCCACACCCTAGCGGGATACAAGAGACCCAGTACTTC. Amino acids: CASSPHPSGIQETQYF.

This clone has a single count. The rearrangement links TRBV7-2 to TRBJ1-5; no clear D gene. This CDR3 is built from 13 residues. CDR1 is SGHTA, CDR2 FQGNSA, per germline. With 5 bases removed from V and 7 bases from J, the gap between germline ends came to 12 bases. The CDR3 here is CASSIEGRQPQHF. CDR3 coding DNA: TGTGCCAGCAGCATCGAGGGTCGGCAGCCCCAGCATTTT.

This clone was seen a few times. The chain carries TRBV5-6 and TRBJ2-3; 7 bases align to TRBD2. CDR3 length: 16 amino acids. Germline V gene sequence: CDR1 SGHDT, CDR2 YYEEEE. The V and J ends lost 4 bases and 0 bases, in that order; junction bases with no gene match: 8. The CDR3: CASSGQSGASTDTQYF. CDR3 DNA: TGTGCCAGCAGCGGCCAGAGCGGGGCGAGCACAGATACGCAGTATTTT. Variable domain in full (rest from reference TRBV5-6 and TRBJ2-3): DAGVTQSPTHLIKTRGQQVTLRCSPKSGHDTVSWYQQALGQGPQFIFQYYEEEERQRGNFPDRFSGHQFPNYSSELNVNALLLGDSALYLCASSGQSGASTDTQYFGPGTRLTVL.

V and J are TRBV4-1 and TRBJ2-1; tentative D call: TRBD2 (6 bases). This CDR3 region has 17 residues. V lost 3 bases and J lost 6, with 21 bases in between. Germline V gene data show CDR1 as MGHRA and CDR2 as YSYEKL. The CDR3 DNA reads TGCGCCAGCAGCCACCAGATTAGCGGCCTCTTAATCAATGAGCAGTTCTTC. It codes for CASSHQISGLLINEQFF.

The V gene is TRBV5-4, the J gene TRBJ2-5; D is ambiguous. Germline CDR1 is SGHNT and CDR2 is YYREEE (reference sequence). V gave up 4 bases and J gave up 4 bases, with 14 bases separating them. This CDR3 contains 14 residues. In DNA, the CDR3 is TGTGCCAGCAGCCCGAGGTCAATTGGAGAGACCCAGTACTTC. Amino acids: CASSPRSIGETQYF.

This chain uses TRBV5-4 with TRBJ2-7; 9 bases are a match to TRBD1. The germline V gene has CDR1 SGHNT and CDR2 YYREEE (reference sequence). Losses at the gene ends were 7 bases for V and 6 bases for J; bases not matched to a gene: 23. CDR3 length: 18 residues. The CDR3 DNA reads as TGTGCCAGCGCAGACGGACCACACAGGGGGCACCTACTACGCGAGCAGTACTTC. Translation: CASADGPHRGHLLREQYF.

In its sample, this clone was seen once. The chain recombines TRBV9 with TRBJ2-1; 10 bases align to TRBD2. Germline CDR1 reads SGDLS; CDR2 reads YYNGEE. The CDR3 runs 15 residues. V trimming: 0 bases; J trimming: 15 bases; junction bases outside the gene matches: 12. As DNA, the CDR3 is TGTGCCAGCAGCGTAGGTGCTAGCGGGGGTCACAGGGGGTTCTTC. It translates to CASSVGASGGHRGFF.

The chain couples TRBV7-2 to TRBJ1-5; 7 nucleotides agree with TRBD1. Germline trimming cut 3 bases from V and 3 bases from J; bases unmatched to any gene: 5. The CDR3 runs to 15 residues. Germline V gene data show CDR1 as SGHTA and CDR2 as FQGNSA. CDR3 in DNA: TGTGCCAGCAGCTTCGCGACAGGGAACAATCAGCCCCAGCATTTT. Its translation: CASSFATGNNQPQHF. Based on the CDR3 plus reference TRBV7-2 and TRBJ1-5, the full variable domain is GAGVSQSPSNKVTEKGKDVELRCDPISGHTALYWYRQSLGQGLEFLIYFQGNSAPDKSGLPSDRFSAERTGGSVSTLTIQRTQQEDSAVYLCASSFATGNNQPQHFGDGTRLSIL.

The gene calls are TRBV19 and TRBJ2-3; weak D call: TRBD2 (7 bases). Germline V gene data show CDR1 as LNHDA and CDR2 as SQIVND (reference sequence). The CDR3 runs 15 residues. V dropped 3 bases and J dropped 4 bases, with 14 bases sitting between them. The CDR3, as DNA: TGTGCCAGTAGTATTACGGGGGGCATGGCAGATACGCAGTATTTT. Amino acid sequence: CASSITGGMADTQYF.

In this sample, this clone turned up once. The chain combines TRBV30 with TRBJ1-2; 8 positions agree with TRBD1. Trimming at V came to 4 bases and at J to 2 bases, leaving 3 bases not matched to a gene. This CDR3 region has 13 residues. The germline CDR1 and CDR2 sequences are GTSNPN and SVGIG (reference sequence). The DNA of the CDR3 is TGTGCCTGGACAAGACAGGGGAACTATGGCTACACCTTC. Residues: CAWTRQGNYGYTF.

DNA of the CDR3: TGTGCCAGCAGTGACTCGGGGAGGGGTGAGCAGTTCTTC. Protein product: CASSDSGRGEQFF. This chain joins TRBV6-1 and TRBJ2-1; 7 positions agree with TRBD2. The CDR3 is 13 residues long. Per germline, CDR1 MNHNS and CDR2 SASEGT. Unmatched junction bases numbered 5, after V lost 3 bases and J lost 9 bases.

CDR3 sequence (DNA): TGTGCCAGCCACAGTTCAAGTGTCAGCACTGAAGCTTTCTTT. Translating gives CASHSSSVSTEAFF. V is TRBV28 and J is TRBJ1-1; no clear D. The CDR3 is 14 amino acids. V was trimmed by 8 bases and J by 4 bases, leaving 17 bases between them. Per the germline V gene, CDR1 is MDHEN and CDR2 is SYDVKM. Looking up the rest from reference TRBV28 and TRBJ1-1 gives the full variable domain: DVKVTQSSRYLVKRTGEKVFLECVQDMDHENMFWYRQDPGLGLRLIYFSYDVKMKEKGDIPEGYSVSREKKERFSLILESASTNQTSMYLCASHSSSVSTEAFFGQGTRLTVV.

The rearrangement uses TRBV4-2 and TRBJ1-5; perhaps TRBD1 as D (5 bases). Germline assignment: CDR1 LGHNA and CDR2 YNFKEQ. The CDR3 covers 13 residues. The V and J ends lost 1 base and 5 bases respectively, with 6 bases between them. CDR3 sequence reads: CASSQGRDQPQHF. CDR3 DNA sequence: TGTGCCAGCAGCCAAGGCAGGGATCAGCCCCAGCATTTT.

The chain joins TRBV6-6 to TRBJ2-2, with TRBD1 as a possible D gene (5 bases). Germline V CDR1 and CDR2: MNHNY, SVGAGI (reference sequence). This CDR3 is built from 15 residues. Trimming cost V 0 bases and J 3 bases, with 8 bases left between them. CDR3 in DNA: TGTGCCAGCAGTTACTCGGACACCGACACCGGGGAGCTGTTTTTT. It yields the protein CASSYSDTDTGELFF.

This clone was picked up one time. This sequence joins TRBV29-1 and TRBJ2-3; possibly TRBD1 for D (6 bases). Looked up from germline, CDR1 is SQVTM and CDR2 is ANQGSEA. V lost 7 bases to trimming and J lost 4 bases, with 18 bases between them. This CDR3 region has 14 residues. CDR3 protein: CSASTWQGSDTQYF. CDR3 sequence (DNA): TGCAGCGCCTCGACGTGGCAGGGGTCAGATACGCAGTATTTT.

V and J are TRBV10-1 and TRBJ2-2; a weak D match, TRBD1 (5 bases). The CDR3 length is 12 residues. V dropped 7 bases and J dropped 5 bases, with 8 bases sitting between them. Germline V lookup: CDR1 WNHNN, CDR2 SYGVQD (reference sequence). The CDR3 bases are TGCGCCAGCACAGGGAAGACCGGGGAGCTGTTTTTT. Its protein is CASTGKTGELFF.

The V gene is TRBV19, the J gene TRBJ2-1, with 11 bases identical to TRBD2. This CDR3 is built from 15 residues. The germline V gene has CDR1 LNHDA and CDR2 SQIVND (reference sequence). Losses at the gene ends were 3 bases for V and 9 bases for J; bases not matched to a gene: 7. The CDR3 coding sequence is TGTGCCAGTAGTATTTATCAGACTAGCGGGGTTGAGCAGTTCTTC. This translates into CASSIYQTSGVEQFF.

This rearrangement joins TRBV28 to TRBJ1-1; no firm D call. In germline, CDR1 is MDHEN, CDR2 SYDVKM. CDR3 length: 14 amino acids. V shed 7 bases and J shed 1 base, with 13 bases lying between them. The DNA of the CDR3 is TGTGCCAGCACCCCAGCCGGGGAGAACACTGAAGCTTTCTTT. The encoded protein is CASTPAGENTEAFF. Drawing the rest from reference TRBV28 and TRBJ1-1, the complete variable domain is DVKVTQSSRYLVKRTGEKVFLECVQDMDHENMFWYRQDPGLGLRLIYFSYDVKMKEKGDIPEGYSVSREKKERFSLILESASTNQTSMYLCASTPAGENTEAFFGQGTRLTVV.

This clone was observed a few times. At the DNA level, this CDR3 is encoded by other sequences in the same sample as well. In DNA, the CDR3 is TGTGCCAGCAGCCGCGATAGCAATCAGCCCCAGCATTTT. This sequence encodes CASSRDSNQPQHF. V usage is TRBV7-2 and J usage is TRBJ1-5, with D unclear. Germline assignment: CDR1 SGHTA and CDR2 FQGNSA. The CDR3 contains 13 residues. V lost 5 bases and J 0 bases, leaving 5 bases between the germline ends.

CDR3 sequence (DNA): TGTGCCAGCAGTGGAGCCTACGAGCAGTACTTC. It specifies CASSGAYEQYF. This chain connects TRBV7-2 to TRBJ2-7; D is undetermined. CDR3 length: 11 residues. V lost 6 bases and J 2 bases, leaving 5 bases between the germline ends. Germline V lookup: CDR1 SGHTA, CDR2 FQGNSA.

The genes are TRBV5-6 and TRBJ2-5; D not certain. The length of the CDR3 is 13 residues. Between the trimmed V and J ends, which lost 1 base and 4 bases, there was a span of 8 bases. The germline V gene has CDR1 SGHDT and CDR2 YYEEEE. The CDR3 nucleotides read TGTGCCAGCAGCTTGTTAGCTGCAGAGACCCAGTACTTC. It specifies CASSLLAAETQYF.

The J gene is TRBJ2-3, the V gene TRBV19, with D perhaps TRBD1 (5 bases). Trimming pared 10 bases from V and 8 bases from J, leaving 22 bases between. CDR3 size: 14 residues. Germline CDR1 is LNHDA and CDR2 is SQIVND (reference sequence). CDR3 DNA: TGTGCCACTTCGGCCGACAGAGCCTCGGCTACGCAGTATTTT. Its protein is CATSADRASATQYF.